The subject of this entry is one T cell receptor beta chain. This clonotype was observed many times. The antigen this receptor binds is unknown. No qualities accompany the bases; no much larger clone lies one base away. The CDR3 measures 15 amino acids from cysteine to phenylalanine. Just the 45-base CDR3 DNA is kept, in frame starting at base 1. The junction shows trimming of 4 bases on V and 5 bases on J, and the gene matches do not reach 9 bases of it. For CDR1 and CDR2, the germline V gene lists MRHNA and SNTAGT. The data were obtained in a study of prognosis after radiotherapy for stage I lung cancer (dated by TCRdb to the early 2020s). In the study overall: Between early 2018 and early 2019, some 18 patients with stage I NSCLC were enrolled in Nanjing, China. The study sequenced about 38 blood samples from around 19 patients, one before and one after SBRT per patient. The cohort comprised 13 men and 6 women with a median age of roughly 75 years, ranging from about 50 to 85 years. Stage I lung tumors that were newly diagnosed and primary were found in about 14 patients, while a handful of patients had oligometastatic NSCLC after surgical resection of the primary tumor. No patient received concurrent therapy alongside SBRT. Peripheral blood TCR beta repertoires were profiled in stage I NSCLC patients before and after stereotactic body radiotherapy, and the repertoires were related to distant failure. Using image-guided IMRT or VMAT, SBRT was delivered in 3 to 5 fractions at a biologically effective dose of at least 100 Gy. All patients were regarded as medically inoperable, because of comorbidities in over 10 patients and refusal of surgery in roughly seven patients. Distant metastases were developed by four of the 19 patients after SBRT, at a median of around seven months, whereas no significant progression was observed in the other 15 patients. About a dozen patients had adenocarcinoma and 6 or 7 had squamous cell carcinoma as the tumor histology.

Two rounds of multiplex PCR were used to amplify the TCR beta CDR3 region from genomic DNA. The first PCR round used primers specific to each TRBV and TRBJ gene, and the primer sequences were filed in Chinese patent CN105087789A. The second PCR round used universal primers. The Roche High Pure PCR Template Preparation Kit was used to extract genomic DNA from the frozen PBMCs. Paired-end sequencing with 151 bp reads was performed on the libraries using an Illumina HiSeq 3000. As for the authors' bioinformatics: Raw reads lacking the multiplex PCR primer sequences were removed with CutAdapt. PEAR was used to merge high-quality paired reads into contigs. By aligning each contig to reference sequences, MiXCR assigned the TRB V, D and J gene segments to that contig. To remove sequencing errors, CDR3 sequences were clustered according to base quality and sequence similarity. Shannon entropy, normalized by the natural log of the productive TCR sequence number, served as the measure of diversity. To get clonality, Shannon entropy was divided by the natural log of the number of unique clonotypes, and that result was subtracted from one. The Youden index of ROC curves was used to select progression-free survival cut-offs for repertoire metrics, and analyses were performed in R 3.5.3. TCRdb took the public reads, trimmed them with fastp at Q25, ran MiXCR for clone calling and kept in-frame beta chains. Entries that share a CDR3 protein sequence are merged under the most common genes and DNA. V and J calls and clone size were set by TCRdb, not the authors. Present in this sample are more than 30,000 distinct CDR3 sequences, about 39% of which were seen just once. The ten largest account for just over 15% of the sample.

General study outcomes and caveats: Post-SBRT Shannon entropy and its change from baseline were lower in patients who developed distant metastases; baseline Shannon entropy was not associated with metastases. The study was limited by the small cohort and short follow-up, and independent validation of the study findings is required. After SBRT, the count of unique TCR clones dropped from a median of roughly 10,000 beforehand to roughly 7,100 afterward (Wilcoxon paired P=0.011). No adjustment for multiple comparisons was applied to any of the reported P values. Differences in TRBV and TRBJ usage frequencies by metastasis status were reportedly observed in two V genes at baseline and in several V and two J genes after SBRT. Tumor specificity of expanded TCR clones was not determined.

A history of other malignancies or of prior chemotherapy or radiotherapy was absent in all patients, and node-negative disease was shown on CT and PET/CT in all patients. At each of two time points, around 6 milliliters of peripheral venous blood were collected into EDTA tubes. PBMCs were isolated by Ficoll-Paque Plus density-gradient centrifugation. Immediately after collection, samples were stored at -80 degrees C until analysis. The TCR was taken from a donor over 45 with non-small cell lung cancer. The rearrangement combines TRBV6-4 with TRBJ1-1, and TRBD1 matches 8 of the central bases. This sample comprised PBMCs, obtained before or after stereotactic body radiation therapy (not recorded which). The bases read TGTGCCAGCAGTGCCGCCCCGGACAGGGCTACTGAAGCTTTCTTT. This codes for CASSAAPDRATEAFF.